Sequencing of this T cell receptor (beta chain) was carried out in a study of blood T cell repertoires in COVID-19. Whole-study context: Donors in the United States, Italy and Spain gave samples during acute or convalescent COVID-19.

Trimming cost V 3 bases and J 2 bases, with 10 bases left between them. The V gene's germline CDR1 is MNHNS and CDR2 SASEGT. The CDR3 runs to 14 residues. In the original workflow: Using reference gene primer amplification, nucleated cell counts were estimated. Sequencing was performed with immunoSEQ multiplex PCR; in TCRdb, only in-frame clones are kept and a portion is missing. V, J and clone size reflect that table, while D and trimming were determined from the DNA. This table has 300,000 to 400,000 clones, about 87% appearing once. This clonotype originated in a woman aged 50 to 65 who had recovered from COVID-19. The chain links TRBV6-1 to TRBJ1-2, with a possible D match to TRBD1 (5 bases). Sequenced input: peripheral blood. In DNA form, the CDR3 reads TGTGCCAGCAGTGATCACGGGGGGAACTATGGCTACACCTTC. Translation: CASSDHGGNYGYTF.